A selection of T cell receptor beta chains follows, all from one sample in a study of T cell responses to AZD1222 COVID-19 vaccine. Profiling relied on immunoSEQ multiplex PCR, and the TCRdb table lists in-frame clones only, not all of them. The sample holds about 130,000 clones; approximately 93% are singletons and the top ten take 0.75% to 0.95%. The sequenced sample was peripheral blood, obtained on day 0 of AZD1222 vaccination. The origin of the receptors is an adult in good health. CDR3s include the opening cysteine and the closing phenylalanine or tryptophan. A D gene is named only where the DNA matches it firmly. Where a row states a size, it is once, few, many or the class of an expanded clone; other rows omit it.

>TRBJ2-7|-|-|TRBV2
CASSASPSIVQQYF
TGTGCCAGCAGTGCTTCCCCCTCGATTGTCCAGCAGTACTTC
>TRBJ2-4|TRBD1|-|TRBV13
CASSPGTGPKNIQYF
TGTGCCAGCAGCCCAGGGACAGGGCCCAAAAACATTCAGTACTTC
>TRBJ2-5|-|-|TRBV4-1
CASSPLAIQETQYF
TGCGCCAGCAGCCCGCTAGCGATCCAAGAGACCCAGTACTTC
>TRBJ1-1|-|-|TRBV7-9
CASSKQGDTEAFF
TGTGCCAGCAGCAAACAGGGAGATACTGAAGCTTTCTTT
>TRBJ1-6|TRBD1|-|TRBV6-5
CASRYQGAHSPLHF
TGTGCCAGCAGATATCAGGGGGCTCATTCACCCCTCCACTTT
>TRBJ1-2|-|-|TRBV27
CASSLLTGAGGGYTF
TGTGCCAGCAGTTTACTGACAGGAGCGGGGGGTGGCTACACCTTC
>TRBJ1-2|TRBD1|-|TRBV6-5
CASSRDRGDGYTF
TGTGCCAGCAGCCGGGACAGGGGGGATGGCTACACCTTC
>TRBJ1-6|-|-|TRBV3-1/TRBV3-2
CASSRGGRGSPLHF
TGTGCCAGCAGCCGGGGGGGAAGGGGTTCACCCCTCCACTTT
>TRBJ1-1|TRBD1|-|TRBV30
CAWSAGGGEAFF
TGTGCCTGGAGCGCAGGGGGCGGGGAAGCTTTCTTT
>TRBJ2-7|TRBD1|once|TRBV6-5
CASTGTAAYEQYF
TGTGCCAGCACGGGGACAGCTGCTTACGAGCAGTACTTC
>TRBJ1-2|-|-|TRBV12-3/TRBV12-4
CASTIDRPYGYTF
TGTGCCAGCACCATTGACAGGCCCTATGGCTACACCTTC
>TRBJ2-6|-|-|TRBV5-4
CASSLLRQGFSGANVLTF
TGTGCCAGCAGCTTGTTACGGCAGGGCTTCTCTGGGGCCAACGTCCTGACTTTC
>TRBJ1-5|-|-|TRBV12-3/TRBV12-4
CASSFSNQPQHF
TGTGCCAGCAGTTTCAGCAATCAGCCCCAGCATTTT
>TRBJ1-1|-|-|TRBV3-1/TRBV3-2
CASSPGRGRTEAFF
TGTGCCAGCAGCCCCGGACGGGGGCGGACTGAAGCTTTCTTT
>TRBJ1-2|-|-|TRBV6-5
CASNTGNYGYTF
TGTGCCAGCAATACAGGGAACTATGGCTACACCTTC
>TRBJ2-3|TRBD1|-|TRBV5-1
CASGSQGHGDTQYF
TGCGCCAGCGGGTCACAGGGGCACGGAGATACGCAGTATTTT
>TRBJ1-4|-|-|TRBV30
CAWSSTGGNEKLFF
TGTGCCTGGAGTTCGACAGGCGGAAATGAAAAACTGTTTTTT
>TRBJ2-3|TRBD1|-|TRBV6-4
CASSEQGRTDTQYF
TGTGCCAGCAGTGAACAGGGGCGCACAGATACGCAGTATTTT
>TRBJ1-1|TRBD1|-|TRBV4-1
CASSRGQGANTEAFF
TGCGCCAGCAGCCGCGGACAGGGGGCGAACACTGAAGCTTTCTTT
>TRBJ2-1|TRBD1|-|TRBV28
CASSAGEGARIF
TGTGCCAGCAGTGCCGGAGAGGGGGCCAGGATCTTC
>TRBJ2-2|-|-|TRBV5-1
CASSFRQPDTGELFF
TGCGCCAGCAGCTTCAGGCAGCCAGACACCGGGGAGCTGTTTTTT
>TRBJ1-2|-|once|TRBV29-1
CSVDGGYYGYTF
TGCAGCGTTGATGGCGGCTACTATGGCTACACCTTC
>TRBJ2-1|-|-|TRBV7-9
CASSYSTVTSNEQFF
TGTGCCAGCAGCTACTCGACAGTTACCTCTAATGAGCAGTTCTTC
>TRBJ1-1|-|-|TRBV2
CASSRLGLRNTEAFF
TGTGCCAGCAGCCGCCTCGGGCTTAGGAACACTGAAGCTTTCTTT
>TRBJ1-5|-|-|TRBV18
CASSPVDSNQPQHF
TGTGCCAGCTCACCGGTAGATAGCAATCAGCCCCAGCATTTT
>TRBJ1-5|-|-|TRBV19
CASSIDPVGRQPQHF
TGTGCCAGTAGTATAGATCCCGTCGGAAGACAGCCCCAGCATTTT
>TRBJ1-1|-|once|TRBV2
CASSEAEHTEAFF
TGTGCCAGCAGTGAAGCGGAACACACTGAAGCTTTCTTT
>TRBJ1-2|-|-|TRBV19
CASSVTQLYGYTF
TGTGCCAGTAGTGTCACACAACTCTATGGCTACACCTTC
>TRBJ2-7|TRBD2|-|TRBV18
CASSPLAGGPGEQYF
TGTGCCAGCTCACCTCTAGCGGGGGGGCCGGGAGAGCAGTACTTC
>TRBJ2-1|TRBD1|once|TRBV28
CASRQGVEQFF
TGTGCCAGCAGGCAGGGGGTTGAGCAGTTCTTC
>TRBJ1-4|-|-|TRBV5-1
CASSPYSATNEKLFF
TGCGCCAGCTCCCCCTACAGTGCAACTAATGAAAAACTGTTTTTT
>TRBJ1-1|TRBD1|once|TRBV10-3
CAITPGGLVNTEAFF
TGTGCCATCACCCCAGGGGGGCTAGTAAACACTGAAGCTTTCTTT
>TRBJ2-7|TRBD2|-|TRBV4-1
CASSTRRGGFYEQYF
TGCGCCAGCAGCACCCGCCGGGGGGGATTCTACGAGCAGTACTTC
>TRBJ1-1|-|-|TRBV5-1
CASSLDRPTEAFF
TGCGCCAGCAGCTTGGACAGGCCCACTGAAGCTTTCTTT
>TRBJ1-1|-|-|TRBV6-5
CASSYSGRGIKAFF
TGTGCCAGCAGTTACTCCGGGAGGGGAATTAAGGCTTTCTTT
>TRBJ1-4|-|-|TRBV2
CASSGQNEKLFF
TGTGCCAGCAGCGGACAGAATGAAAAACTGTTTTTT
>TRBJ1-3|-|-|TRBV6-5
CASSPTVEGNTIYF
TGTGCCAGCAGCCCAACGGTGGAGGGAAACACCATATATTTT
>TRBJ1-2|-|-|TRBV5-1
CASSPRGGYGYTF
TGCGCCAGCAGCCCTCGGGGGGGCTATGGCTACACCTTC
>TRBJ1-1|-|-|TRBV6-5
CASSSGSDTEAFF
TGTGCCAGCAGTTCAGGGTCGGACACTGAAGCTTTCTTT
>TRBJ2-1|TRBD1|-|TRBV5-3
CARSSIQGGEQFF
TGTGCCAGAAGCTCCATTCAAGGGGGCGAGCAGTTCTTC
>TRBJ1-1|-|-|TRBV10-3
CAISGGGAPNLEAFF
TGTGCCATCAGTGGGGGTGGGGCCCCCAATTTAGAAGCTTTCTTT
>TRBJ1-2|TRBD1|-|TRBV4-1
CASSQRRRTGDPYGYTF
TGCGCCAGCAGCCAGAGACGCCGGACAGGGGACCCCTATGGCTACACCTTC
>TRBJ2-7|-|once|TRBV6-5
CASSYVGGLYEQYF
TGTGCCAGCAGTTACGTGGGGGGCCTTTACGAGCAGTACTTC
>TRBJ2-2|-|-|TRBV6-2/TRBV6-3
CASSYSAGQPTGELFF
TGTGCCAGCAGTTACTCGGCGGGGCAGCCCACCGGGGAGCTGTTTTTT
>TRBJ2-1|-|-|TRBV5-1
CASSLSGESGGEQFF
TGCGCCAGCAGCTTGAGCGGAGAATCAGGCGGTGAGCAGTTCTTC
>TRBJ2-4|-|-|TRBV15
CATSREGWGPRDQNIQYF
TGTGCCACCAGCAGAGAAGGTTGGGGTCCTAGGGACCAAAACATTCAGTACTTC
>TRBJ2-7|TRBD1|-|TRBV27
CASSPTGTGVQYF
TGTGCCAGCAGTCCAACCGGGACAGGGGTGCAGTACTTC
>TRBJ1-1|-|-|TRBV7-9
CASAPGSFNTEAFF
TGTGCCAGCGCCCCCGGGTCCTTTAACACTGAAGCTTTCTTT
>TRBJ2-1|-|-|TRBV5-1
CASSLQVGAANEQFF
TGCGCCAGCAGCTTGCAGGTAGGAGCCGCCAATGAGCAGTTCTTC
>TRBJ1-6|TRBD1|-|TRBV6-5
CASRNRGLNSPLHF
TGTGCCAGCAGAAACAGGGGGCTGAATTCACCCCTCCACTTT
>TRBJ2-7|-|-|TRBV7-9
CASSLSDSSEQYF
TGTGCCAGCAGCCTCTCGGACAGTTCCGAGCAGTACTTC
>TRBJ1-1|-|-|TRBV6-5
CASSWSEAVGTEAFF
TGTGCCAGCAGTTGGTCAGAGGCGGTAGGCACTGAAGCTTTCTTT
>TRBJ1-3|-|-|TRBV9
CASTGSASGNTIYF
TGTGCCAGCACAGGGTCAGCCTCTGGAAACACCATATATTTT
>TRBJ2-5|TRBD1|once|TRBV11-2
CASSLGTGDETQYF
TGTGCCAGCAGCCTAGGGACAGGGGACGAGACCCAGTACTTC
>TRBJ1-2|-|-|TRBV10-3
CAIPQNRNGADNYGYTF
TGTGCCATCCCGCAAAACAGGAATGGGGCTGACAACTATGGCTACACCTTC
>TRBJ1-3|-|-|TRBV4-1
CASSQERSSGNTIYF
TGCGCCAGCAGCCAAGAGAGGTCCTCTGGAAACACCATATATTTT
>TRBJ1-2|-|-|TRBV2
CASSEAGRGYGYTF
TGTGCCAGCAGTGAAGCGGGCAGGGGCTATGGCTACACCTTC
>TRBJ2-3|-|-|TRBV6-5
CASRRLPPSTDTQYF
TGTGCCAGCAGGAGACTTCCCCCTAGCACAGATACGCAGTATTTT
>TRBJ1-1|-|-|TRBV11-2
CASSLTGRDTEAFF
TGTGCCAGCAGTTTAACAGGGAGGGACACTGAAGCTTTCTTT